Below, 12 T cell receptor beta chains from the same sample are listed, as sequenced in a study of post-analysis software for immune sequencing data. Study-level findings and limits: In patients, 4 to 6 TRBV segments were more frequent than in controls, with TRBV5-6, TRBV5-1 and TRBV20-1 among them.

Every TCR beta cDNA library bore unique molecular identifiers. TCRdb reprocessed the PCR reads with MiXCR, giving one entry per CDR3 protein. The table has about 770,000 distinct CDR3 sequences, about 43% seen once. These TCRs' antigens remain unknown. The sample comprised blood. The source of these receptors is a girl under 18 with multiple sclerosis.

This sequence joins TRBV6-5 and TRBJ2-3; TRBD2 is a possible D gene (6 bases). The V gene's germline CDR1 is MNHEY and CDR2 SVGAGI. The CDR3 contains 16 residues. Trimming took off 0 bases at V and 1 base at J, with 11 bases between the two ends. In DNA form, the CDR3 reads TGTGCCAGCAGTTACTCGAGGCGGGAAGGCACAGATACGCAGTATTTT. Translated: CASSYSRREGTDTQYF.

This chain connects TRBV4-3 to TRBJ1-2; D is ambiguous. The V gene lost 0 bases and the J gene lost 4 bases, with 18 bases spanning the gap. Germline V gene sequence: CDR1 LGHNA, CDR2 YSLEER. The CDR3 runs 17 residues. CDR3 amino acids: CASSQDLTPGGPYGYTF. The CDR3 DNA reads as TGCGCCAGCAGCCAAGATCTGACCCCTGGAGGGCCCTATGGCTACACCTTC.

This chain links TRBV15 with TRBJ2-5; D unresolved. TRBJ2-7 explains the end of the DNA better; the J call may be wrong. The CDR3 covers 15 residues. Germline V lookup: CDR1 LNHNV, CDR2 YYDKDF (reference sequence). CDR3 protein: CATSRDQTLGHEQYF. In DNA, the CDR3 is TGTGCCACCAGCAGAGATCAGACCCTGGGCCACGAGCAGTACTTC.

The chain combines TRBV10-3 with TRBJ1-5, with 10 bases that match TRBD1. Trimming cost V 3 bases and J 7 bases; bases outside gene matches: 9. CDR1 is ENHRY and CDR2 is SYGVKD in the germline V gene. The CDR3 runs 16 residues. The CDR3 nucleotides read TGTGCCATCAGTGACCCGGGACAGGGGCGTAACCAGCCCCAGCATTTT. Its protein product is CAISDPGQGRNQPQHF.

The V call is TRBV20-1, the J call TRBJ2-1; 9 nucleotides align to TRBD1. CDR3 length: 15 amino acids. Trimming took 0 bases from V and 6 from J; bases not matched to a gene: 6. The germline CDR1 and CDR2 sequences are DFQATT and SNEGSKA (reference sequence). The CDR3 DNA sequence: TGCAGTGCTAGAGACTCGGGGACAGGGCCCAATGAGCAGTTCTTC. It is translated as CSARDSGTGPNEQFF.

There are a few counts of this clonotype. The chain joins TRBV7-3 to TRBJ2-3, with 7 bases aligning to TRBD2. This CDR3 comprises 15 residues. V dropped 5 bases and J dropped 1; count of bases not matched to a gene: 6. Looked up from germline, CDR1 is SGHTA and CDR2 is FQGTGA. The CDR3 region is CASSHTGGGTDTQYF. DNA of the CDR3: TGTGCCAGCAGCCACACGGGGGGTGGCACAGATACGCAGTATTTT. The variable domain in full, with the rest retrieved from reference TRBV7-3 and TRBJ2-3, is GAGVSQTPSNKVTEKGKYVELRCDPISGHTALYWYRQSLGQGPEFLIYFQGTGAADDSGLPNDRFFAVRPEGSVSTLKIQRTERGDSAVYLCASSHTGGGTDTQYFGPGTRLTVL.

The chain links TRBV6-5 to TRBJ2-3; a possible D gene is TRBD2 (6 bases). From germline, CDR1 is MNHEY and CDR2 SVGAGI. The CDR3 is 14 residues long. Trimming removed 0 bases at V and 4 bases at J, with 8 bases between. CDR3 nucleotide sequence: TGTGCCAGCAGTTACTCGGGGGAGGCAGATACGCAGTATTTT. Translated, it gives CASSYSGEADTQYF.

The chain has TRBV6-5 and TRBJ2-5; D perhaps matches TRBD1 (5 bases). The J call may be mistaken, given a closer DNA end match to TRBJ2-7. The germline gives CDR1 MNHEY, CDR2 SVGAGI. The CDR3 extends over 12 amino acids. CDR3 amino acids: CASKGASGEQYF. In DNA form, the CDR3 reads TGTGCCAGCAAAGGGGCTTCGGGCGAGCAGTACTTC.

The chain uses TRBV29-1 and TRBJ2-1; D uncertain. The germline gives CDR1 SQVTM, CDR2 ANQGSEA. Deletions cut 5 bases from V and 8 bases from J, with 13 bases between. This CDR3 is built from 12 residues. The CDR3 DNA sequence: TGCAGCGTTCTGGAGAGGATGGATGAGCAGTTCTTC. Its protein is CSVLERMDEQFF.

Many counts were recorded for this clonotype. The J gene is TRBJ2-3, the V gene TRBV10-3; no clear D gene. Germline V gene lookup returns CDR1 ENHRY and CDR2 SYGVKD. V lost 6 bases, J lost 1 base, and 8 bases lay in between. The CDR3 has 13 residues. The CDR3 sequence: CAISELGTDTQYF. CDR3 nucleotide sequence: TGTGCCATCAGCGAACTTGGCACAGATACGCAGTATTTT.

This clonotype occurred many times. The chain combines TRBV28 with TRBJ2-7; TRBD1 is a possible D gene (7 bases). Trimming took 5 bases from V and 1 from J, leaving 12 bases between them. This CDR3 is 14 amino acids long. Germline CDR1 and CDR2: MDHEN and SYDVKM. The CDR3 coding sequence is TGTGCCAGCAGTGTCGCGGGACAGTCCTACGAGCAGTACTTC. Translation: CASSVAGQSYEQYF.

This chain connects TRBV10-3 to TRBJ1-2; D is ambiguous. Germline CDR1 is ENHRY and CDR2 is SYGVKD. The V end was cut by 6 bases, the J end by 2 bases, with 10 bases between. The CDR3 is 13 residues long. The DNA for the CDR3 is TGTGCCATCAGCCCACAGACGAACTATGGCTACACCTTC. Protein sequence: CAISPQTNYGYTF.